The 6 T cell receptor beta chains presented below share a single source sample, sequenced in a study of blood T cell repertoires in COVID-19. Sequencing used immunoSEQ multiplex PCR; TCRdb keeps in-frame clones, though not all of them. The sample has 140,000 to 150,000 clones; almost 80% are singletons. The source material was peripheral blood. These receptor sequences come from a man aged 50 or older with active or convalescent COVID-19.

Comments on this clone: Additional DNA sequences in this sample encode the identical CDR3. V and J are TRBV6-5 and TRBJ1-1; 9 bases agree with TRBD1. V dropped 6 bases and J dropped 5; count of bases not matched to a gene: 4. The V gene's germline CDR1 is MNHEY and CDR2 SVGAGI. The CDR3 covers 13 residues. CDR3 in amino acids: CASRTGGNTEAFF. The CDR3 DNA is TGTGCCAGCAGAACAGGGGGCAATACTGAAGCTTTCTTT.

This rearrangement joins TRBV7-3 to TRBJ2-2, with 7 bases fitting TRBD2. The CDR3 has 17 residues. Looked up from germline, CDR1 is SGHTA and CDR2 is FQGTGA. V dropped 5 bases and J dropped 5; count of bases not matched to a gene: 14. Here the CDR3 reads CASSATASGVRTGELFF. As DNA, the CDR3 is TGTGCCAGCAGCGCCACAGCTAGCGGAGTGAGGACCGGGGAGCTGTTTTTT.

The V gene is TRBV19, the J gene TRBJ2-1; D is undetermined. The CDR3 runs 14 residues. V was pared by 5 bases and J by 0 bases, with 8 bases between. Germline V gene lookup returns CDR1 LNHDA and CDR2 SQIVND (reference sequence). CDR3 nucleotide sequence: TGTGCCAGTAGTGTCGGTACCTCCTACAATGAGCAGTTCTTC. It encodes CASSVGTSYNEQFF.

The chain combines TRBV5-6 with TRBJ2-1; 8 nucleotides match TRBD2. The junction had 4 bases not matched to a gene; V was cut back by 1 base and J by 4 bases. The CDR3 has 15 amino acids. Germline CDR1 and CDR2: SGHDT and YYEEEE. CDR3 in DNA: TGTGCCAGCAGCTTGCTACTAGCGGCTTACAATGAGCAGTTCTTC. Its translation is CASSLLLAAYNEQFF.

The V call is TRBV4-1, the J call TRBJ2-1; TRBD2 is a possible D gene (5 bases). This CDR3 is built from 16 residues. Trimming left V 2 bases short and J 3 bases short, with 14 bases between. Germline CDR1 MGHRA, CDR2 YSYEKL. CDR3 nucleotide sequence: TGCGCCAGCAGCCAACATAGCGCCCTTAACTACAATGAGCAGTTCTTC. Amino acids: CASSQHSALNYNEQFF.

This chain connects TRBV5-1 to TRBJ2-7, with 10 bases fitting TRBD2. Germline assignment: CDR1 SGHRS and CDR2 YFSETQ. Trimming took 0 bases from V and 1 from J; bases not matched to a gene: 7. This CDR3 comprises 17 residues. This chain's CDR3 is CASSLVLAGAGSYEQYF. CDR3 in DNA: TGCGCCAGCAGCTTGGTTCTAGCGGGAGCGGGATCCTACGAGCAGTACTTC.